One sample yielded the 9 T cell receptor beta chains listed below, sequenced in a study of Ad26.COV2.S vaccination and SARS-CoV-2 variants. Treatment specified: some 19 received Ad26.COV2.S at low or high dose, single or two shots; roughly five received placebo; per-sample allocation not given. After the first vaccine or placebo injection, samples were drawn on day 63. The repertoire was sequenced with immunoSEQ multiplex PCR; TCRdb's copy has only in-frame clones and lacks some. The table shows a few hundred thousand clones, with 80% to 95% occurring only once. The input for sequencing was peripheral blood, taken in a trial of Ad26.COV2.S vaccine versus placebo. These TCRs come from a person between 18 and 65 years old who received the Ad26.COV2.S COVID-19 vaccine or a placebo.

This chain joins TRBV2 and TRBJ2-5, with TRBD2 matching over 9 bases. This CDR3 is built from 20 residues. Germline assignment: CDR1 SNHLY and CDR2 FYNNEI. J was trimmed by 2 bases and V by 8 bases; bases with no gene match: 24. The CDR3 here is CASGGGGGIAGDGIQETQYF. In nucleotides, the CDR3 is TGTGCCAGCGGCGGAGGGGGCGGGATAGCGGGAGACGGGATACAAGAGACCCAGTACTTC. Looking up the rest from reference TRBV2 and TRBJ2-5 gives the full variable domain: EPEVTQTPSHQVTQMGQEVILRCVPISNHLYFYWYRQILGQKVEFLVSFYNNEISEKSEIFDDQFSVERPDGSNFTLKIRSTKLEDSAMYFCASGGGGGIAGDGIQETQYFGPGTRLLVL.

The chain carries TRBV18 and TRBJ2-7; a possible D gene is TRBD1 (6 bases). The CDR3 consists of 15 residues. Germline CDR1 and CDR2: KGHSH and LQKENI. V was shortened by 6 bases and J by 2 bases, with 17 bases between the two germline ends. CDR3 amino acids: CASSPYRELPYEQYF. The DNA for the CDR3 is TGTGCCAGCTCCCCCTACAGGGAACTCCCCTACGAGCAGTACTTC.

The sample holds a few counts of this clone. V is TRBV5-4 and J is TRBJ1-1, with D possibly matching TRBD1 (6 bases). The CDR3 has 14 amino acids. Trimming removed 5 bases at V and 3 bases at J, with 14 bases between. Germline V gene data show CDR1 as SGHNT and CDR2 as YYREEE (reference sequence). CDR3 residues: CASSPGGGDTEAFF. For the CDR3, the DNA is TGTGCCAGCAGTCCCGGTGGGGGCGACACTGAAGCTTTCTTT.

This clone was observed once. The gene calls are TRBV28 and TRBJ2-3, with D maybe TRBD1 (5 bases). Trimming took 6 bases from V and 3 from J, leaving 10 bases between them. The CDR3 totals 13 residues. The germline V gene has CDR1 MDHEN and CDR2 SYDVKM. DNA for the CDR3: TGTGCCAGCAGCCGACAGCCGACAGATACGCAGTATTTT. Amino acids: CASSRQPTDTQYF.

This chain connects TRBV5-1 to TRBJ1-1; TRBD1 matches 9 bases. Germline CDR1 is SGHRS and CDR2 is YFSETQ. The CDR3 consists of 17 residues. The trim removed 0 bases at V and 3 bases at J, leaving 9 bases unmatched. CDR3 nucleotides: TGCGCCAGCAGCTTGGATCGGACAGGGGACCGCCACACTGAAGCTTTCTTT. It codes for CASSLDRTGDRHTEAFF.

V and J are TRBV11-3 and TRBJ2-5, with D unclear. The germline CDR1 and CDR2 sequences are SGHNT and YENEEA. V lost 0 bases, J lost 5 bases, and 7 bases lay in between. The CDR3 length is 13 residues. For the CDR3, the DNA is TGTGCCAGCAGCTTAGAAGCTTGGGAGACCCAGTACTTC. Residues: CASSLEAWETQYF.

The J gene is TRBJ2-5, the V gene TRBV7-9, with D possibly TRBD2 on 6 matching bases. Trimming left V 0 bases short and J 1 base short, with 6 bases between. The CDR3 contains 14 residues. Germline values: CDR1 SEHNR, CDR2 FQNEAQ (reference sequence). Here the CDR3 reads CASSLASGQETQYF. CDR3 bases: TGTGCCAGCAGCTTAGCTAGCGGCCAAGAGACCCAGTACTTC.

The genes are TRBV11-3 and TRBJ2-1; 13 nucleotides align to TRBD2. V gave up 5 bases and J gave up 8 bases; unmatched junction bases: 6. Germline CDR1 reads SGHNT; CDR2 reads YENEEA. This CDR3 has 15 residues. This CDR3 is CASSTRLAGGDEQFF. In nucleotides, the CDR3 is TGTGCCAGCAGCACCCGACTAGCGGGAGGAGATGAGCAGTTCTTC.

This rearrangement joins TRBV7-2 to TRBJ2-2, with D unresolved. Between the trimmed V and J ends, which lost 2 bases and 4 bases, there was a span of 8 bases. CDR3 length equals 14 residues. In germline, CDR1 is SGHTA, CDR2 FQGNSA. CDR3: CASSLIKATGELFF. The CDR3 nucleotides are TGTGCCAGCAGCTTAATTAAAGCCACCGGGGAGCTGTTTTTT.